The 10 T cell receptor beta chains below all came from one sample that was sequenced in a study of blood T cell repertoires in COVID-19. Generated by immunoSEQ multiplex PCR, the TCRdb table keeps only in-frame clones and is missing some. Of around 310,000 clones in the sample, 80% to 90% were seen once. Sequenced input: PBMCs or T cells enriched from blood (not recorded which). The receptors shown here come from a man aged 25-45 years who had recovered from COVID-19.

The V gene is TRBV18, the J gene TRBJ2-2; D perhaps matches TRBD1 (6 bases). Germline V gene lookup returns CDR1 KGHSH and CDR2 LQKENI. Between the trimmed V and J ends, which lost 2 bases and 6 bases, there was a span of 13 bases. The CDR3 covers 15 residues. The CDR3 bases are TGTGCCAGCTCACCATGGTCAGGGGATGCCGGGGAGCTGTTTTTT. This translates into CASSPWSGDAGELFF.

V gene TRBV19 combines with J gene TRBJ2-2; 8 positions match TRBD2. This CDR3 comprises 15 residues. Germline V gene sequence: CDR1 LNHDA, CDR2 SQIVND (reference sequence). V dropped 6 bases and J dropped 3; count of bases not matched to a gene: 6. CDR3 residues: CASRRAGVDTGELFF. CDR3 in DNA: TGTGCCAGTAGGAGAGCGGGGGTAGACACCGGGGAGCTGTTTTTT.

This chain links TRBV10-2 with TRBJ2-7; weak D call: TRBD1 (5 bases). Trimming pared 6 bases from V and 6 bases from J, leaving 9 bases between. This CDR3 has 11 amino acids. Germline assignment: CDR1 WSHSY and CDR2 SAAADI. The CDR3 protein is CASSPGIEQYF. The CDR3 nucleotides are TGCGCCAGCAGCCCAGGGATCGAGCAGTACTTC.

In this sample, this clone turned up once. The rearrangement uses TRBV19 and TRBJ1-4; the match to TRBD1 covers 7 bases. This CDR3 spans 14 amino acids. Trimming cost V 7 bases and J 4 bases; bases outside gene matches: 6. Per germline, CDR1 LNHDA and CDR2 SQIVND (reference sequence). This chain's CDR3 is CASTLTGHNEKLFF. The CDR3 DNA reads TGTGCCAGTACCTTGACAGGGCATAATGAAAAACTGTTTTTT.

The CDR3 reads CASSIDLSSSYNSPLHF. Written as DNA, the CDR3 is TGTGCCAGTAGTATCGACCTCTCTAGCTCCTATAATTCACCCCTCCACTTT. The J gene is TRBJ1-6, the V gene TRBV19; unclear D gene. Trimming took off 3 bases at V and 0 bases at J, with 12 bases between the two ends. This CDR3 has 17 amino acids. In germline, CDR1 is LNHDA, CDR2 SQIVND (reference sequence).

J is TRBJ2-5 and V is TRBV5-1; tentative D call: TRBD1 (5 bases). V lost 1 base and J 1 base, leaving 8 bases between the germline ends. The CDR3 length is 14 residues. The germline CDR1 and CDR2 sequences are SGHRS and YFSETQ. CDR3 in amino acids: CASSLLTVQETQYF. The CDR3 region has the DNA TGCGCCAGCAGCTTGTTGACAGTCCAAGAGACCCAGTACTTC.

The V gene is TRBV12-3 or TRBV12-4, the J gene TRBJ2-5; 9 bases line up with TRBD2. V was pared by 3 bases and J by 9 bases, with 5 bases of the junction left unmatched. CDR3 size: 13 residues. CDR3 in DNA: TGTGCCAGCAGTTTGGTGGCGGGGGGGCCCCAGTACTTC. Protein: CASSLVAGGPQYF.

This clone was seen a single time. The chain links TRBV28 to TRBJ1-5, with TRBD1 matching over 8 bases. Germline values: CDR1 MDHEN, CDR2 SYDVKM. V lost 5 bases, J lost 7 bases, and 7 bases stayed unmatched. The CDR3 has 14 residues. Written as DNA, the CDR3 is TGTGCCAGCAGTAGCACAGGGGGAGACCAGCCCCAGCATTTT. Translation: CASSSTGGDQPQHF.

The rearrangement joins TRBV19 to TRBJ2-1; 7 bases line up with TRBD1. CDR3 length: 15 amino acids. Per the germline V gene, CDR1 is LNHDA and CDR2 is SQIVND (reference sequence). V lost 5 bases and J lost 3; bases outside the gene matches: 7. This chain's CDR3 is CASSSRRTGYNEQFF. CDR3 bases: TGTGCCAGTAGTTCCCGCCGGACAGGCTACAATGAGCAGTTCTTC.

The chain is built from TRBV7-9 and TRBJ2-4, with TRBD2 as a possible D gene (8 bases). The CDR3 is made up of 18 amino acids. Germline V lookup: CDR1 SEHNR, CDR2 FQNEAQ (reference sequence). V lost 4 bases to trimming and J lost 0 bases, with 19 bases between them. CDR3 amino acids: CASSWGQSGGIAKNIQYF. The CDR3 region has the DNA TGTGCCAGCAGCTGGGGACAGAGCGGGGGTATAGCCAAAAACATTCAGTACTTC.